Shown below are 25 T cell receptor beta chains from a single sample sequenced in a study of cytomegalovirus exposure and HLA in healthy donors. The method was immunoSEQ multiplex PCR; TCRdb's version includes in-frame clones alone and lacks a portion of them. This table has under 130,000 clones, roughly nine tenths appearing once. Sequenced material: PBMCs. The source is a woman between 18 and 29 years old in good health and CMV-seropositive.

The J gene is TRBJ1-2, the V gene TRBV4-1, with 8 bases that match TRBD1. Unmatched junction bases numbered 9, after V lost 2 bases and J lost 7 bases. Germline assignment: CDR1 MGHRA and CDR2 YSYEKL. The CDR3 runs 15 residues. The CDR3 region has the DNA TGCGCCAGCAGCCAATCTAAGACAGGGGCGGGTGGCTACACCTTC. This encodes CASSQSKTGAGGYTF.

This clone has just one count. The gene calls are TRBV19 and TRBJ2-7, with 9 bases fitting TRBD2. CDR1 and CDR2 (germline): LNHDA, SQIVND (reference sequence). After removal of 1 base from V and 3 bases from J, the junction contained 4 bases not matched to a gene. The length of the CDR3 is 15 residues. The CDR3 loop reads CASSIAGGGVYEQYF. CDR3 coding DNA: TGTGCCAGTAGTATAGCTGGCGGGGGGGTCTACGAGCAGTACTTC.

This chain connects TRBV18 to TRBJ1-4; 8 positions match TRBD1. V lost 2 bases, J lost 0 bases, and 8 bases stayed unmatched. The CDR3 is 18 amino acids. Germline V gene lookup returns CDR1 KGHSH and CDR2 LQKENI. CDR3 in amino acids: CASSPFRQTGATNEKLFF. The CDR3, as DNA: TGTGCCAGCTCACCATTTCGCCAGACAGGGGCAACTAATGAAAAACTGTTTTTT.

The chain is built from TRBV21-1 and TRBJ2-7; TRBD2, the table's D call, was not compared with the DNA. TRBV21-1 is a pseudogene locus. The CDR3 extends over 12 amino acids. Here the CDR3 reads CASSKRRGEQYF. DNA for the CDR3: TGTGCCAGCAGCAAACGACGGGGCGAGCAGTACTTC.

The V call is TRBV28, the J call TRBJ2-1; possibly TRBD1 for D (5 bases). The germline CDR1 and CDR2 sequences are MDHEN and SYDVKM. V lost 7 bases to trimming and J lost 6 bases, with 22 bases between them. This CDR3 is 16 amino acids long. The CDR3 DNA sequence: TGTGCCAGCATCCGGACACCGGATTATAGGCTCAATGAGCAGTTCTTC. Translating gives CASIRTPDYRLNEQFF.

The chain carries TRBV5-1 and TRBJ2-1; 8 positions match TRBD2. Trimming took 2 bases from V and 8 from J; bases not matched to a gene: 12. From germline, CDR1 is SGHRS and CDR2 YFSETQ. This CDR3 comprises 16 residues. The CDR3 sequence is CASSFATGGPGDEQFF. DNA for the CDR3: TGCGCCAGCAGCTTTGCGACGGGAGGGCCAGGCGATGAGCAGTTCTTC.

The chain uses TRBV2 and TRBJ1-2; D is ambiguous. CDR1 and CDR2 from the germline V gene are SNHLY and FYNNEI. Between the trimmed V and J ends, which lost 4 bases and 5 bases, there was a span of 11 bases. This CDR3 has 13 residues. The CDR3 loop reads CASSASGSYGYTF. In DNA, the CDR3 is TGTGCCAGCAGTGCCTCGGGTTCGTATGGCTACACCTTC.

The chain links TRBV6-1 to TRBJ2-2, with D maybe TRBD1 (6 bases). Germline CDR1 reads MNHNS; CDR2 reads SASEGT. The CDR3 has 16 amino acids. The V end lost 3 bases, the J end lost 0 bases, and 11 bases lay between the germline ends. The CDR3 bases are TGTGCCAGCAGTGACTGGACAGTCGCGAACACCGGGGAGCTGTTTTTT. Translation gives CASSDWTVANTGELFF.

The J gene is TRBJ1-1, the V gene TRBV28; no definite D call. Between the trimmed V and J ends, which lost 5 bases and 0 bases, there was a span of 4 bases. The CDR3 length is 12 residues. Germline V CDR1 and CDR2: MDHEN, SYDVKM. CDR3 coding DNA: TGTGCCAGCAGTGAGATGAACACTGAAGCTTTCTTT. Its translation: CASSEMNTEAFF.

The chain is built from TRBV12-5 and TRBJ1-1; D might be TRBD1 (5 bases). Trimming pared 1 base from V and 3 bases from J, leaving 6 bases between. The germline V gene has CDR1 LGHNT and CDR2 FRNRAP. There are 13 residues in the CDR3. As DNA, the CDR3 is TGTGCTAGTGGTTTGGGGGGGGACACTGAAGCTTTCTTT. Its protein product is CASGLGGDTEAFF.

The CDR3 region is CASSPLGGGFTEAFF. The CDR3 DNA is TGTGCCAGCAGTCCCCTAGGGGGGGGTTTTACTGAAGCTTTCTTT. V usage is TRBV6-5 and J usage is TRBJ1-1; maybe TRBD1 (6 bases). The germline V gene has CDR1 MNHEY and CDR2 SVGAGI. V was shortened by 5 bases and J by 5 bases, with 18 bases between the two germline ends. The CDR3 is made up of 15 amino acids.

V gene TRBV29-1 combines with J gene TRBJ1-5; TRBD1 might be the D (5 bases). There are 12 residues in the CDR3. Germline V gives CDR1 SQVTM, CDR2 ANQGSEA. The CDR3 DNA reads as TGCGCTGGAGGGACCAGTCATCAGCCCCAGCATTTT. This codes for CAGGTSHQPQHF.

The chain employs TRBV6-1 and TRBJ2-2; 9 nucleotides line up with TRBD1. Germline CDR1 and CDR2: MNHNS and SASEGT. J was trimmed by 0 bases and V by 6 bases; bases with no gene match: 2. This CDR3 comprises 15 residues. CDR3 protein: CASRGDRANTGELFF. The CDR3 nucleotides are TGTGCCAGCAGAGGGGACAGGGCGAACACCGGGGAGCTGTTTTTT.

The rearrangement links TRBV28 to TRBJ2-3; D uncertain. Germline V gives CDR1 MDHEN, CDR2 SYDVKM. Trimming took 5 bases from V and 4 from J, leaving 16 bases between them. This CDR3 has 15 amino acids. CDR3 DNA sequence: TGTGCCAGCAGTAGTCCGCCGGGTTTTGCAGATACGCAGTATTTT. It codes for CASSSPPGFADTQYF.

The CDR3 nucleotides read TGTGCCAGCAGCTCCGGGGGTGGCTTTGGATACGAGCAGTACTTC. It encodes CASSSGGGFGYEQYF. The chain is built from TRBV9 and TRBJ2-7, with D perhaps TRBD2 (6 bases). CDR3 size: 15 residues. Trimming left V 4 bases short and J 4 bases short, with 18 bases between. The V gene's germline CDR1 is SGDLS and CDR2 YYNGEE.

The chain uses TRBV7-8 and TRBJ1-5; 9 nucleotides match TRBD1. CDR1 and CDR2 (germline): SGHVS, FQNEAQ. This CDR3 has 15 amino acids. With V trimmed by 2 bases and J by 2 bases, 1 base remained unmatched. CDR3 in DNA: TGTGCCAGCAGCTTACGGGACAGGGGCAATCAGCCCCAGCATTTT. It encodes CASSLRDRGNQPQHF.

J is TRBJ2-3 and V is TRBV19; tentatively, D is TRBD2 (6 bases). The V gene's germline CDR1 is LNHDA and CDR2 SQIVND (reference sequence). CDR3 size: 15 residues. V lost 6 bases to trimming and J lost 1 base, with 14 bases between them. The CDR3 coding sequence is TGTGCCAGTAGGGATAATAAGCGGGGCACAGATACGCAGTATTTT. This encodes CASRDNKRGTDTQYF.

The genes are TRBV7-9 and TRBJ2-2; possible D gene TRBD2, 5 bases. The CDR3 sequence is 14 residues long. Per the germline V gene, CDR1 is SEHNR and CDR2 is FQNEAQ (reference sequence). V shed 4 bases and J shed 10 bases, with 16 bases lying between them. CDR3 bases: TGTGCCAGCAGCTCCCCGAGAGGGCTCGCGGAGCTGTTTTTT. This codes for CASSSPRGLAELFF.

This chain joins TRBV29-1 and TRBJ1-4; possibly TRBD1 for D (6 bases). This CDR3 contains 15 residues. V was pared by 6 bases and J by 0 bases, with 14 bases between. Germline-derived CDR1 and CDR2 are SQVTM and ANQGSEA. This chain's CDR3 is CSVRSGTSTNEKLFF. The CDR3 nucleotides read TGCAGCGTGCGATCCGGGACATCAACTAATGAAAAACTGTTTTTT.

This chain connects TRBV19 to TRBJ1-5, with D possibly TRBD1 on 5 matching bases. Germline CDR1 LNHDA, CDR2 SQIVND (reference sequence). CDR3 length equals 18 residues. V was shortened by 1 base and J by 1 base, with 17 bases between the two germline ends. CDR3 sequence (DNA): TGTGCCAGTAGTATAGTCCTGACAGTGTTCGGAAGCAATCAGCCCCAGCATTTT. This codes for CASSIVLTVFGSNQPQHF.

The DNA of the CDR3 is TGTGCCAGCAGCTTAGGTCCGTTCGGGAGTGGGGATACGCAGTATTTT. Translated, it gives CASSLGPFGSGDTQYF. This sequence joins TRBV5-6 and TRBJ2-3; perhaps TRBD2 as D (6 bases). The germline V and J ends were trimmed by 2 bases and 6 bases, with 19 bases remaining between them. The CDR3 contains 16 residues. Germline-derived CDR1 and CDR2 are SGHDT and YYEEEE. Full variable domain (outside the CDR3, taken from reference TRBV5-6 and TRBJ2-3): DAGVTQSPTHLIKTRGQQVTLRCSPKSGHDTVSWYQQALGQGPQFIFQYYEEEERQRGNFPDRFSGHQFPNYSSELNVNALLLGDSALYLCASSLGPFGSGDTQYFGPGTRLTVL.

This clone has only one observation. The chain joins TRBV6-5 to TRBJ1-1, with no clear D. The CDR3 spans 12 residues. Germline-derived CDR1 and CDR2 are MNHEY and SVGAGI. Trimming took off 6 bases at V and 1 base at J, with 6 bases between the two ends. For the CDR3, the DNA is TGTGCCAGCAGCAGACAGAACACTGAAGCTTTCTTT. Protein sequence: CASSRQNTEAFF.

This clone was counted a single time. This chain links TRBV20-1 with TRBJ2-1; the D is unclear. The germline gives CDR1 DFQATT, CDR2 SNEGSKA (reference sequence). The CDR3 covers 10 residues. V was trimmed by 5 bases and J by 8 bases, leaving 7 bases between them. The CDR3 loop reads CSASDYEQFF. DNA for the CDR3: TGCAGTGCTTCAGACTATGAGCAGTTCTTC.

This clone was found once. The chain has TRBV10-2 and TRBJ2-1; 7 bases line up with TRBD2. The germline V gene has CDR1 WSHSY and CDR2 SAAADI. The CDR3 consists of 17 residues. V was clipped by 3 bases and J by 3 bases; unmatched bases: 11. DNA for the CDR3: TGCGCCAGCAGTGACTCTCGGGGAGGGGAGGACTACAATGAGCAGTTCTTC. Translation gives CASSDSRGGEDYNEQFF.

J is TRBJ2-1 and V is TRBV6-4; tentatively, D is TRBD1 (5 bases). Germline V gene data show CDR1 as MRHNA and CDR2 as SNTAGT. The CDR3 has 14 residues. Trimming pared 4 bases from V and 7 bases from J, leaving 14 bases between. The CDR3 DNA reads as TGTGCCAGCAGTGCGACACAGGACCGGAATGAGCAGTTCTTC. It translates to CASSATQDRNEQFF.